This T cell receptor (beta chain) was sequenced during a study of shared T cell receptors in the human thymus. This clone was seen a few times. CDR1 and CDR2 from the germline V gene are SGHRS and YFSETQ. The CDR3 loop spans 17 amino acids. Trimming pared 5 bases from V and 3 bases from J, leaving 21 bases between. Libraries were prepared by immunoSEQ multiplex PCR; TCRdb keeps only in-frame clonotypes and omits some of them. The sample carries more than 550,000 clones, 70% to 90% recorded once. The sample was also linked to a second study, of human thymus T cells. As that report states: The study used thymus tissue resected during corrective heart surgery. In thymic and blood repertoires alike, V and J usage looked biased.

The sample comprised thymocytes. This TCR was recovered from a girl less than two years old with a congenital heart defect. V gene TRBV5-1 combines with J gene TRBJ1-3, with D maybe TRBD1 (6 bases). CDR3 nucleotide sequence: TGCGCCAGCAGGGCCCTCCCCCAGGGGAAAAGTGGAAACACCATATATTTT. It specifies CASRALPQGKSGNTIYF. The complete variable domain, with remaining parts taken from reference TRBV5-1 and TRBJ1-3, reads KAGVTQTPRYLIKTRGQQVTLSCSPISGHRSVSWYQQTPGQGLQFLFEYFSETQRNKGNFPGRFSGRQFSNSRSEMNVSTLELGDSALYLCASRALPQGKSGNTIYFGEGSWLTVV.